Following are 9 T cell receptor beta chains from one sample sequenced in a study of shared clonotypes between healthy human individuals. Terminally differentiated effector memory CD45RA+ cells were excluded by CCR7 positive selection of CD45RO-negative cells. Sequenced by immunoSEQ multiplex PCR; TCRdb stores in-frame clones only, minus some. Of about 2 million clones in the sample, about 95% were seen once. Sequencing was performed on naive CD8+ T cells sorted from blood. All receptors derive from a man younger than 30 in good health.

About this clone itself: A read error may account for a junction end that differs from germline. The gene calls are TRBV7-7 and TRBJ2-2; 9 positions agree with TRBD2. The CDR3 length is 15 residues. Looked up from germline, CDR1 is SSHAT and CDR2 is FNYEAQ (reference sequence). CDR3 in DNA: TGTGCTAGCAGCTTGGTGACTAGCGGCACCGGGGAGCTGTTTTTT. Residues: CASSLVTSGTGELFF.

The chain is built from TRBV10-1 and TRBJ2-7, with D perhaps matching TRBD1 (6 bases). This CDR3 spans 16 amino acids. The germline V gene has CDR1 WNHNN and CDR2 SYGVQD (reference sequence). Trimming took 9 bases from V and 2 from J, leaving 23 bases between them. CDR3 residues: CARHERYRVGAYEQYF. CDR3 coding DNA: TGCGCCAGACACGAGAGATACAGGGTGGGAGCCTACGAGCAGTACTTC.

This chain joins TRBV13 and TRBJ1-1; D ambiguous. The CDR3 contains 13 residues. Trimming removed 0 bases at V and 6 bases at J, with 8 bases between. Germline-derived CDR1 and CDR2 are PRHDT and FYEKMQ (reference sequence). CDR3 sequence: CASSLGVIAEAFF. As DNA, the CDR3 is TGTGCCAGCAGCTTAGGGGTAATAGCTGAAGCTTTCTTT.

Note on this clone: Other nucleotide sequences from this sample produce the same CDR3. The chain links TRBV5-1 to TRBJ2-1; possible D gene TRBD1, 6 bases. The germline V gene encodes CDR1 SGHRS and CDR2 YFSETQ. Trimming shortened V by 3 bases and J by 3 bases, and 7 bases separated the two germline ends. The CDR3 extends over 13 amino acids. CDR3 amino acids: CASSSTGYNEQFF. Here the CDR3 DNA reads TGCGCCAGCAGCTCGACAGGCTACAATGAGCAGTTCTTC.

As concerns this clone: Germline and junction disagree at one end, which may indicate a read error. The chain joins TRBV27 to TRBJ2-3; perhaps TRBD1 as D (5 bases). The CDR3 is 13 amino acids. CDR1 is MNHEY and CDR2 is SMNVEV in the germline V gene (reference sequence). The CDR3 loop is CASSLFNTGTQYF. As DNA, the CDR3 is TGTGCCAGCAGTCTATTCAACACAGGTACGCAGTATTTT.

CDR3 loop: CASRTTGSTEAFF. The CDR3 DNA follows: TGTGCCAGCAGGACTACAGGGTCCACTGAAGCTTTCTTT. The V call is TRBV27, the J call TRBJ1-1, with a weak D call TRBD1 (6 bases). This CDR3 is built from 13 residues. Trimming removed 6 bases at V and 4 bases at J, with 12 bases between. The V gene's germline CDR1 is MNHEY and CDR2 SMNVEV (reference sequence).

As to this clone: The same CDR3 arises from other DNA sequences in this sample as well. The genes are TRBV19 and TRBJ2-7, with D tentatively TRBD1 (5 bases). Germline assignment: CDR1 LNHDA and CDR2 SQIVND (reference sequence). V lost 4 bases, J lost 4 bases, and 8 bases lay in between. This CDR3 comprises 12 residues. DNA of the CDR3: TGTGCCAGTAGTAGTGACAGTTACGAGCAGTACTTC. This codes for CASSSDSYEQYF.

The CDR3 here is CASSEAQYSYEQYF. CDR3 nucleotide sequence: TGTGCCAGCAGTGAAGCACAGTACTCCTACGAGCAGTACTTC. The genes are TRBV2 and TRBJ2-7; D not resolved. CDR1 and CDR2 (germline): SNHLY, FYNNEI. The CDR3 length is 14 residues. Between the trimmed V and J ends, which lost 0 bases and 0 bases, there was a span of 6 bases. Variable domain in full (rest from reference TRBV2 and TRBJ2-7): EPEVTQTPSHQVTQMGQEVILRCVPISNHLYFYWYRQILGQKVEFLVSFYNNEISEKSEIFDDQFSVERPDGSNFTLKIRSTKLEDSAMYFCASSEAQYSYEQYFGPGTRLTVT.

J is TRBJ2-2 and V is TRBV29-1; 8 bases fit TRBD2. This CDR3 has 15 amino acids. Germline CDR1 and CDR2: SQVTM and ANQGSEA. Trimming at V came to 4 bases and at J to 2 bases, leaving 6 bases not matched to a gene. The CDR3 here is CSVVQRGTNTGELFF. CDR3 coding DNA: TGCAGCGTTGTGCAGCGGGGGACAAACACCGGGGAGCTGTTTTTT.